Presented here are 9 T cell receptor beta chains from one specimen sequenced in a study of human CD4 T cells and Enterobacteriaceae. The method was immunoSEQ multiplex PCR; TCRdb's version includes in-frame clones alone and lacks a portion of them. The sample contains tens of thousands of clones, 80% to 90% of which appear only once. Memory CD4+ T cells were sorted as all CD4+ cells except CD45RA+CCR7+CD95- naive cells, over 98% pure. Material: memory CD4+ T cells from blood. The receptors originated from a human donor in good health.

The V gene is TRBV30, the J gene TRBJ1-5; possibly TRBD1 for D (6 bases). The germline CDR1 and CDR2 sequences are GTSNPN and SVGIG (reference sequence). V was pared by 5 bases and J by 4 bases, with 9 bases between. There are 12 residues in the CDR3. The DNA of the CDR3 is TGTGCCTGGGACAGGCTGAATCAGCCCCAGCATTTT. Its protein is CAWDRLNQPQHF.

This rearrangement joins TRBV18 to TRBJ1-4; D gene uncertain. Germline CDR1 is KGHSH and CDR2 is LQKENI. V shed 2 bases and J shed 4 bases, with 5 bases lying between them. The CDR3 is made up of 13 amino acids. CDR3 region: CASSPKLNEKLFF. CDR3 coding DNA: TGTGCCAGCTCACCAAAACTTAATGAAAAACTGTTTTTT.

The chain recombines TRBV5-1 with TRBJ2-5, with 8 bases lining up with TRBD2. Unmatched junction bases numbered 9, after V lost 0 bases and J lost 5 bases. In germline, CDR1 is SGHRS, CDR2 YFSETQ. The CDR3 runs to 16 residues. The CDR3 spells CASSLAGGAQRETQYF. The CDR3 nucleotides read TGCGCCAGCAGCTTGGCCGGGGGGGCGCAGAGGGAGACCCAGTACTTC. The entire variable domain, with the rest obtained from reference TRBV5-1 and TRBJ2-5, is as follows: KAGVTQTPRYLIKTRGQQVTLSCSPISGHRSVSWYQQTPGQGLQFLFEYFSETQRNKGNFPGRFSGRQFSNSRSEMNVSTLELGDSALYLCASSLAGGAQRETQYFGPGTRLLVL.

CDR3 residues: CASSLTGSGNQPQHF. CDR3 sequence (DNA): TGTGCCAGTAGTCTTACAGGGTCTGGCAATCAGCCCCAGCATTTT. This sequence joins TRBV19 and TRBJ1-5; a possible D gene is TRBD1 (6 bases). Trimming left V 5 bases short and J 2 bases short, with 13 bases between. The CDR3 loop spans 15 amino acids. Germline CDR1 is LNHDA and CDR2 is SQIVND (reference sequence).

The V gene is TRBV5-5, the J gene TRBJ2-5, with 7 bases fitting TRBD2. Germline values: CDR1 SGHKS, CDR2 YYEKEE (reference sequence). The CDR3 is made up of 14 amino acids. V was pared by 0 bases and J by 7 bases, with 6 bases of the junction left unmatched. The CDR3 loop reads CASSLDGGFGTQYF. CDR3 nucleotide sequence: TGTGCCAGCAGCTTGGACGGGGGGTTCGGGACCCAGTACTTC.

The table lists this clone with a count of one. The rearrangement joins TRBV21-1 to TRBJ2-7; TRBD1, the table's D call, was not compared with the DNA. TRBV21-1 is a pseudogene. This CDR3 has 16 residues. As DNA, the CDR3 is TGTGCGGCTAAGACGCGGATGGAGGGGGCTACCTACGAGCAGTACTTC. Its translation is CAAKTRMEGATYEQYF.

The rearrangement links TRBV11-2 to TRBJ2-1; D is ambiguous. Trimming removed 5 bases from V and 10 bases from J, with 9 bases in between. The CDR3 runs to 11 residues. Germline CDR1 is SGHAT and CDR2 is FQNNGV. In DNA form, the CDR3 reads TGTGCCAGCAGCCGTGACTCGGAGCAGTTCTTC. It codes for CASSRDSEQFF.

This CDR3 reads CASSSLTGSYEQYF. CDR3 bases: TGTGCCAGCAGCTCCTTGACAGGGTCCTACGAGCAGTACTTC. This chain connects TRBV7-8 to TRBJ2-7, with TRBD1 matching 7 bases. V was clipped by 4 bases and J by 1 base; unmatched bases: 4. Germline loops: CDR1 SGHVS, CDR2 FQNEAQ. This CDR3 spans 14 amino acids.

The table lists this clone with a count of one. This CDR3 reads CASSIGVGRNTIYF. CDR3 DNA: TGCGCCAGCAGCATTGGCGTGGGGAGAAACACCATATATTTT. The genes are TRBV5-1 and TRBJ1-3; unclear D gene. The ends were cut back, 4 bases at V and 5 bases at J, with 13 bases in the middle. CDR1 SGHRS and CDR2 YFSETQ come from the germline V gene. CDR3 length: 14 amino acids.